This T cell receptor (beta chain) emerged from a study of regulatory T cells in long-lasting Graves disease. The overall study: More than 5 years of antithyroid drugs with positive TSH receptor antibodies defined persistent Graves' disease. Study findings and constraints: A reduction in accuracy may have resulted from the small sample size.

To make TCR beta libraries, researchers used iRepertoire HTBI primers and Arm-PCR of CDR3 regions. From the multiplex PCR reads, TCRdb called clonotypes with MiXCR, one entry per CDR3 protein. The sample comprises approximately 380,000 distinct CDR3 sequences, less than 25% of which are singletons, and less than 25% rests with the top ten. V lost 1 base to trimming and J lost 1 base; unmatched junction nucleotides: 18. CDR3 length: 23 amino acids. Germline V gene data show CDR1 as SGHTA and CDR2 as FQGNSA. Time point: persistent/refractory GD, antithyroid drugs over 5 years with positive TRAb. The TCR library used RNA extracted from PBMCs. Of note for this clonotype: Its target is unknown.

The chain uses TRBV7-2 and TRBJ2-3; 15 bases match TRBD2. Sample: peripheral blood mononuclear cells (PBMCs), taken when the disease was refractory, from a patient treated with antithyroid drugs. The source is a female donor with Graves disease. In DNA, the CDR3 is TGTGCCAGCAGCTTAGGAGCCTGGACTAGCGGGGGGGACCGGGGGGACCGCACAGATACGCAGTATTTT. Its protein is CASSLGAWTSGGDRGDRTDTQYF.